Listed below are T cell receptor beta chains from one sample, sequenced in a study of blood T cell repertoires in COVID-19. TCRdb's table, derived via immunoSEQ multiplex PCR, lists solely in-frame clones and lacks some. The sample yields around 21,000 clones, 70% to 90% seen once. The material sequenced was peripheral blood. These receptors were obtained from a woman aged 80 or over with active COVID-19. CDR3s include the opening cysteine and the closing phenylalanine or tryptophan. D genes are given only for firm matches. The size entry is marked missing in some rows and otherwise reads once, few, many or a size class.

j_call clone_size d_call v_call cdr3_length cdr3_nt cdr3_aa
TRBJ2-2 once - TRBV6-1 17 TGTGCCAGCAGTGAAGCTCCAGGGGAGGGTCGCACCGGGGAGCTGTTTTTT CASSEAPGEGRTGELFF
TRBJ2-1 - - TRBV11-2 17 TGTGCCAGCAGCTTAGCAGGTCCTGGGTCTGTAATTGATGAGCAGTTCTTC CASSLAGPGSVIDEQFF
TRBJ1-5 - TRBD1 TRBV19 15 TGTGCCAGTAACGATGCCGGGACAGCTTATCAGCCCCAGCATTTT CASNDAGTAYQPQHF
TRBJ1-1 - - TRBV9 13 TGTGCCAGCAGTAGACAGGCGGAAGCAAAAGCTTTCTTT CASSRQAEAKAFF
TRBJ1-4 - - TRBV9 14 TGTGCCAGCAGCCCCCGGGACTTGAATGGAAAACTGTTTTTT CASSPRDLNGKLFF
TRBJ1-3 - - TRBV9 17 TGTGCCAGCAGTGCTAACCTCGAGGGCCTTTCTGGAAACACCATATATTTT CASSANLEGLSGNTIYF
TRBJ2-7 few - TRBV9 15 TGTGCCAGCAGCGTAGGCGATAGCCAGACCTACGAGCAGTACTTC CASSVGDSQTYEQYF
TRBJ2-7 - TRBD1 TRBV29-1 12 TGCAGCGTTGGCGCAGGGGGCGACGAGCAGTACTTC CSVGAGGDEQYF
TRBJ2-7 - TRBD2 TRBV5-1 14 TGCGCCAGCACCACTAGCGGGGGGGCCAACGAGCAGTACTTC CASTTSGGANEQYF
TRBJ2-5 once TRBD1 TRBV5-4 14 TGTGCCAGCAGAAGGGACAGGGACCAAGAGACCCAGTACTTC CASRRDRDQETQYF
TRBJ1-1 - - TRBV11-2 13 TGTGCCAGCAGCTCAGGGGTCCTAGCTGAAGCTTTCTTT CASSSGVLAEAFF
TRBJ2-1 - - TRBV6-6 12 TGTGCCAGCACCATATCGGACAATGAGCAGTTCTTC CASTISDNEQFF
TRBJ2-7 few - TRBV16 14 TGTGCCAGCAGCCAGTATCGAGGGTCCTACGAGCAGTACTTC CASSQYRGSYEQYF
TRBJ2-7 once TRBD2 TRBV10-3 17 TGTGCCATCAGTGGCCCCGGGAGCGGGGGACGGGCCTACGAGCAGTACTTC CAISGPGSGGRAYEQYF
TRBJ1-2 - TRBD1 TRBV29-1 11 TGCAGCGTCACAGGGGAGGCTGGCTACACCTTC CSVTGEAGYTF
TRBJ2-1 - TRBD2 TRBV7-3 15 TGTGCCAGCAGCTCACTGGCGGGGGGGCGGCATGAGCAGTTCTTC CASSSLAGGRHEQFF
TRBJ1-1 - - TRBV6-4 14 TGTGCCAGCAGACAACAGGGTCAGGACACTGAAGCTTTCTTT CASRQQGQDTEAFF
TRBJ2-3 - TRBD2 TRBV20-1 14 TGCAGTGCTAGTCCTAGCGGGGGGGGAGATACGCAGTATTTT CSASPSGGGDTQYF
TRBJ1-2 - TRBD1 TRBV5-4 15 TGTGCCAGCAGCTTTCCGGGACAGGGGATCTATGGCTACACCTTC CASSFPGQGIYGYTF
TRBJ2-7 - TRBD2 TRBV18 15 TGTGCCAGCTCACCCTCAGCGGGGGGGCGTAACGAGCAGTACTTC CASSPSAGGRNEQYF
TRBJ2-7 - TRBD2 TRBV20-1 16 TGCAGTGCTAGTCTGCCTAGCGGGGGAATAGCCTACGAGCAGTACTTC CSASLPSGGIAYEQYF
TRBJ2-7 - TRBD2 TRBV6-5 16 TGTGCCAGCAGTTACTCGGGGCGGGGGGCCGCCTACGAGCAGTACTTC CASSYSGRGAAYEQYF
TRBJ1-6 - - TRBV19 15 TGTGCCAGTAGTAGGGAGGACACAATTAATTCACCCCTCCACTTT CASSREDTINSPLHF
TRBJ1-1 once TRBD1 TRBV7-2 16 TGTGCCAGCAGCTTAGGTAGGACAGGGACTGGGACTGAAGCTTTCTTT CASSLGRTGTGTEAFF
TRBJ2-2 - TRBD2 TRBV3-1/TRBV3-2 19 TGTGCCAGCAGCCAAGTTTCGGCTAGCGGGGGGGCGGGCACCGGGGAGCTGTTTTTT CASSQVSASGGAGTGELFF
TRBJ2-7 - TRBD2 TRBV6-5 15 TGTGCCAGCAGCACGACCCCGGGACTAGCGTACGAGCAGTACTTC CASSTTPGLAYEQYF
TRBJ2-2 - TRBD2 TRBV7-3 16 TGTGCCAGCAGCTTGACTAGCGGGGTGAACACCGGGGAGCTGTTTTTT CASSLTSGVNTGELFF
TRBJ2-7 - TRBD2 TRBV7-8 16 TGTGCCAGCAGCCCCAATCGGGGGGTGGAACACGGCGAGCAGTACTTC CASSPNRGVEHGEQYF
TRBJ2-7 few TRBD2 TRBV3-1/TRBV3-2 14 TGTGCCAGCAGCCAGCTAGCGGGGATCTACGAGCAGTACTTC CASSQLAGIYEQYF
TRBJ1-2 - TRBD1 TRBV18 13 TGTGCCAGCTCACTAGGGACAGGGAGAGGCTACACCTTC CASSLGTGRGYTF
TRBJ1-1 - TRBD1 TRBV6-5 14 TGTGCCAGCAGTTACTCGCAGGGGGGCACTGAAGCTTTCTTT CASSYSQGGTEAFF
TRBJ2-1 - TRBD2 TRBV5-1 16 TGCGCCAGCAGCTTGCAGGTGGCGGGGGGTTACAATGAGCAGTTCTTC CASSLQVAGGYNEQFF
TRBJ1-5 - - TRBV6-2/TRBV6-3 18 TGTGCCAGCAGTTACCTCGGGTCGCGAATTTATAGCAATCAGCCCCAGCATTTT CASSYLGSRIYSNQPQHF
TRBJ2-5 - TRBD1 TRBV7-8 15 TGTGCCAGCAGCCGAGACAGGGGAACCCAAGAGACCCAGTACTTC CASSRDRGTQETQYF
TRBJ2-5 - - TRBV3-1/TRBV3-2 13 TGTGCCAGCAGCCTAACCTCCGGAGAGACCCAGTACTTC CASSLTSGETQYF
TRBJ2-3 - TRBD2 TRBV6-1 17 TGTGCCAGCAGTGAAGGATGGACTAGCGGGACCAAAAGGGCGCAGTATTTT CASSEGWTSGTKRAQYF
TRBJ1-1 - - TRBV5-8 14 TGTGCCAGCAGCTTTTCGCCAGGCAACACTGAAGCTTTCTTT CASSFSPGNTEAFF
TRBJ1-5 - - TRBV3-1/TRBV3-2 13 TGTGCCAGCAGCCAAGGCGAAATACAGCCCCAGCATTTT CASSQGEIQPQHF
TRBJ2-7 - - TRBV6-1 12 TGTGCCAGCAGTGATACAGGATACGAGCAGTACTTC CASSDTGYEQYF
TRBJ1-2 - - TRBV12-3/TRBV12-4 12 TGTGCCAGTGGGCAGACTAACTATGGCTACACCTTC CASGQTNYGYTF
TRBJ2-7 - - TRBV4-3 14 TGCGCCAGCATCTATCTAAAGGACTCTTACGAGCAGTACTTC CASIYLKDSYEQYF
TRBJ1-5 - TRBD1 TRBV12-5 17 TGTGCTAGTGGTTTTTATGGGACAGAGATTAGCAATCAGCCCCAGCATTTT CASGFYGTEISNQPQHF
TRBJ2-6 - TRBD1 TRBV7-6 19 TGTGCCAGCAGCTCCCCGACAGGGGGAGGGAACTCTGGGGCCAACGTCCTGACTTTC CASSSPTGGGNSGANVLTF
TRBJ1-3 few - TRBV7-9 15 TGTGCCAGCAGCTCAGGGCAGGGCTCTGGAAACACCATATATTTT CASSSGQGSGNTIYF
TRBJ2-7 - TRBD2 TRBV5-4 16 TGTGCCAGCAGCCTGGGGCCTACTAGCGGGGGTCACGAGCAGTACTTC CASSLGPTSGGHEQYF
TRBJ2-1 - - TRBV6-1 14 TGTGCCAGCAGTGAAGCCTCAGGGTGGGGTGAGCAGTTCTTC CASSEASGWGEQFF
TRBJ1-6 - - TRBV13 18 TGTGCCAGCAGCTTAGCGCTTGGGAGGGGGGCCCCAAAGTCCTCCCTCCACTTT CASSLALGRGAPKSSLHF
TRBJ1-6 - - TRBV5-1 13 TGCGCCAGCAGGGTCGGGGGGAATTCACCCCTCCACTTT CASRVGGNSPLHF